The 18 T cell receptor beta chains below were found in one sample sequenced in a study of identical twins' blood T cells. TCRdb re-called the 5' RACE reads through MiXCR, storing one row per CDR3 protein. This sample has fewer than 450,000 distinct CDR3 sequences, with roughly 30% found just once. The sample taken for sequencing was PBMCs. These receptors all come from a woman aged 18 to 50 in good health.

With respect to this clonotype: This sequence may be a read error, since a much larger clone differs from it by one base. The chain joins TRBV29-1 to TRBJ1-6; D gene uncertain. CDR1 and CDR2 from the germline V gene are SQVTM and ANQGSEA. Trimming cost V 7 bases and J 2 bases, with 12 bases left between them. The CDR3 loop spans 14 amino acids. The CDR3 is CSARESPYNSPLHF. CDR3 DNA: TGCAGCGCCCGCGAGAGCCCCTATAATTCACCCCTCCACTTT.

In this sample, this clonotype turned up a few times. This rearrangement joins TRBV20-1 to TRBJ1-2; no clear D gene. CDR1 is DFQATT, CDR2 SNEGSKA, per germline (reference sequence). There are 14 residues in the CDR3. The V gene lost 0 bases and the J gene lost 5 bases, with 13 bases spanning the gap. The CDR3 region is CSAREVPPRYGYTF. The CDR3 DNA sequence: TGCAGTGCTAGAGAGGTCCCCCCGAGGTATGGCTACACCTTC.

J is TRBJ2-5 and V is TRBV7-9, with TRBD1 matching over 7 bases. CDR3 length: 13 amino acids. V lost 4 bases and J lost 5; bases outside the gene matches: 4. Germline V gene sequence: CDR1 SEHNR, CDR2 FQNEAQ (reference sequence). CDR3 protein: CASSSDREETQYF. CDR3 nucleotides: TGTGCCAGCAGCTCCGACAGGGAGGAGACCCAGTACTTC.

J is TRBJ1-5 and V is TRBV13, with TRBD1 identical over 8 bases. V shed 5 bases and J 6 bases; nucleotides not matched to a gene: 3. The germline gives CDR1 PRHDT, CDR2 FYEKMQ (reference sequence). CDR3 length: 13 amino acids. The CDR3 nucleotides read TGTGCCAGCAGCCACAGGGGGAGTCAGCCCCAGCATTTT. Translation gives CASSHRGSQPQHF.

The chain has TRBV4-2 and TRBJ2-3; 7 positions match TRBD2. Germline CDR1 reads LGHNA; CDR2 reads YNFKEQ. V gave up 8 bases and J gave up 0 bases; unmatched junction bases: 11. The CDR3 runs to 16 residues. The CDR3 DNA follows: TGTGCCAGCCGACGTGGGGGGGTCTCTAGCACAGATACGCAGTATTTT. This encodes CASRRGGVSSTDTQYF.

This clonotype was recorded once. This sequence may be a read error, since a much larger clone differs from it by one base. CDR3 in amino acids: CASLAGTTYNEQFF. CDR3 bases: TGTGCCAGCCTAGCGGGAACCACCTACAATGAGCAGTTCTTC. The chain is built from TRBV19 and TRBJ2-1; the match to TRBD2 covers 9 bases. Trimming took 9 bases from V and 2 from J; bases not matched to a gene: 5. The CDR3 runs to 14 residues. In germline, CDR1 is LNHDA, CDR2 SQIVND (reference sequence).

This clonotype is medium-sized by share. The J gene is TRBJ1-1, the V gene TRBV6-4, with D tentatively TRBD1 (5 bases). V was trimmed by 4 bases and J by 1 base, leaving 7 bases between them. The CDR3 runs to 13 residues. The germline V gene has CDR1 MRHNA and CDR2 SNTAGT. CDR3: CASSAGANTEAFF. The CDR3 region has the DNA TGTGCCAGCAGTGCCGGGGCGAACACTGAAGCTTTCTTT.

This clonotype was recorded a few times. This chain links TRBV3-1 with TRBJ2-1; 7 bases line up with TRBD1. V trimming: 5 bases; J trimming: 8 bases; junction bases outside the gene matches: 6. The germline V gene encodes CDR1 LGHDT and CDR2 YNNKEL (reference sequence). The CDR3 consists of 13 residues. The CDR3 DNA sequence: TGTGCCAGCAGCTACCTGACAGGGCATGAGCAGTTCTTC. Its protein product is CASSYLTGHEQFF.

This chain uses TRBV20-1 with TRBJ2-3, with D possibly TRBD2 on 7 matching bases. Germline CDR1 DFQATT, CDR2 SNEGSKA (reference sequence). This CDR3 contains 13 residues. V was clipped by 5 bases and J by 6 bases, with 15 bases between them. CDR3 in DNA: TGCAGTGCTGGGGCGGGGGCGGGGGATACGCAGTATTTT. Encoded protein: CSAGAGAGDTQYF.

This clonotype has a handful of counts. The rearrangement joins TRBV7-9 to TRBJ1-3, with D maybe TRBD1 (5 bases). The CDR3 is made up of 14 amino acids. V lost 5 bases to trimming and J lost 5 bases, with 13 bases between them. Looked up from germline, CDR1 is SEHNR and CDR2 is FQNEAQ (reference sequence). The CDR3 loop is CASSPWDVRNTIYF. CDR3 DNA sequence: TGTGCCAGCAGCCCATGGGACGTACGAAACACCATATATTTT.

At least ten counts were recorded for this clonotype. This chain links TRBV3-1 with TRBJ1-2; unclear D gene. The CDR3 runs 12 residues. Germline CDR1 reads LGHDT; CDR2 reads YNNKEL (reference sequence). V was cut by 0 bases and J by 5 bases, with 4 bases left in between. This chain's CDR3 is CASSQDQYGYTF. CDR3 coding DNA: TGTGCCAGCAGCCAAGATCAGTATGGCTACACCTTC.

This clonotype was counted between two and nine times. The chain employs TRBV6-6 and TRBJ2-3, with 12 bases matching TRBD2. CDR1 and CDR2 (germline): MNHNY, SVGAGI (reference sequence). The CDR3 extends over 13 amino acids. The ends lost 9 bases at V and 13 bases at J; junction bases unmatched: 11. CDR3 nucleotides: TGTGCCAGTCAGACTAGCGGGGGCCTGGGGGAGTATTTT. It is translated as CASQTSGGLGEYF.

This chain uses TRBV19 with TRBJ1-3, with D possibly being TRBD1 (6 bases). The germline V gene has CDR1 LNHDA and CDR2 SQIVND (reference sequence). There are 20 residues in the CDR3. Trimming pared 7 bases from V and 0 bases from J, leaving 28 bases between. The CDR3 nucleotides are TGTGCCAGTATTAGAACCCCCGGGACACCTATCAAAAGCTCTGGAAACACCATATATTTT. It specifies CASIRTPGTPIKSSGNTIYF.

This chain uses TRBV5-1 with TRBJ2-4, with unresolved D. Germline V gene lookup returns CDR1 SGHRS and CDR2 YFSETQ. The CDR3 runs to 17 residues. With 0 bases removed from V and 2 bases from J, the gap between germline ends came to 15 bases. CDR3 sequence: CASSLGLTSPTKNIQYF. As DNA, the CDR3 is TGCGCCAGCAGCTTGGGTCTTACTTCACCGACCAAAAACATTCAGTACTTC.

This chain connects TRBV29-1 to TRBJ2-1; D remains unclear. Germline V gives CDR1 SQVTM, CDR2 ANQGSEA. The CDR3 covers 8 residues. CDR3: CSIGEQFF. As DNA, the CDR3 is TGCAGTATCGGTGAGCAGTTCTTC.

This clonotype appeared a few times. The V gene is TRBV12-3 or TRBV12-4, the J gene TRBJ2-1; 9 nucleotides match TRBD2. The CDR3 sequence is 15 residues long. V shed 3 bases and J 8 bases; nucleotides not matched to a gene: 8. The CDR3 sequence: CASSFLAGIIDEQFF. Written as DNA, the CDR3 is TGTGCCAGCAGTTTCCTAGCGGGAATAATCGATGAGCAGTTCTTC.

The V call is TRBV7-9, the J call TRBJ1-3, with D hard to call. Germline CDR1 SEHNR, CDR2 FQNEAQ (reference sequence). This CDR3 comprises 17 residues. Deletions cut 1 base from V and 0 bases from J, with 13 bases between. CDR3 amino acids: CASSLVVGLFSGNTIYF. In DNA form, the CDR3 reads TGTGCCAGCAGCTTAGTAGTAGGGTTATTCTCTGGAAACACCATATATTTT.

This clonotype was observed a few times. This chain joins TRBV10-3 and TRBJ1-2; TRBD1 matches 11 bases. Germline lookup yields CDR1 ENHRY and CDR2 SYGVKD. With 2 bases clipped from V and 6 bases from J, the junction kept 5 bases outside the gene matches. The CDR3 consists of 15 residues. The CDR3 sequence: CAISETRTGGDGYTF. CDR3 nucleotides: TGTGCCATCAGTGAGACCAGGACAGGGGGCGATGGCTACACCTTC.